Listed here are 7 T cell receptor beta chains from one sample, sequenced in a study of T cell responses to AZD1222 COVID-19 vaccine. Clones were sequenced by immunoSEQ multiplex PCR, and TCRdb holds only the in-frame ones, with some missing. The table records 170,000 or so clones, around 88% of them present only once. Source: peripheral blood, taken 28 days after the second AZD1222 dose. The receptors derive from an adult who received the AZD1222 COVID-19 vaccine.

The sample holds one count of this clone. This chain joins TRBV7-2 and TRBJ1-3; unclear D gene. Germline V gene sequence: CDR1 SGHTA, CDR2 FQGNSA. The CDR3 loop spans 16 amino acids. V was cut by 1 base and J by 0 bases, with 10 bases left in between. CDR3 nucleotides: TGTGCCAGCAGCTTAGTGGGCTCCCTCTCTGGAAACACCATATATTTT. It yields the protein CASSLVGSLSGNTIYF.

In this sample, this clone turned up a few times. This rearrangement joins TRBV2 to TRBJ1-2, with a weak D call TRBD1 (5 bases). Germline assignment: CDR1 SNHLY and CDR2 FYNNEI. This CDR3 region has 15 residues. V dropped 3 bases and J dropped 0 bases, with 11 bases sitting between them. The CDR3 here is CASSDWGIANYGYTF. CDR3 coding DNA: TGTGCCAGCAGTGATTGGGGGATAGCTAACTATGGCTACACCTTC.

V is TRBV19 and J is TRBJ2-5; D ambiguous. The V and J ends lost 6 bases and 1 base respectively, with 9 bases between them. The germline V gene has CDR1 LNHDA and CDR2 SQIVND (reference sequence). The CDR3 runs to 13 residues. Written as DNA, the CDR3 is TGTGCCAGTAGGGCCCGAGGCCAAGAGACCCAGTACTTC. Translated, it gives CASRARGQETQYF.

The chain links TRBV7-8 to TRBJ1-2; perhaps TRBD1 as D (5 bases). This CDR3 contains 14 residues. Germline CDR1 is SGHVS and CDR2 is FQNEAQ. With 6 bases removed from V and 6 bases from J, the gap between germline ends came to 17 bases. The CDR3 DNA reads TGTGCCAGCAGTCGCGCCGGGAGGGGAAATGGCTACACCTTC. Translated: CASSRAGRGNGYTF. Looking up the rest from reference TRBV7-8 and TRBJ1-2 gives the full variable domain: GAGVSQSPRYKVAKRGQDVALRCDPISGHVSLFWYQQALGQGPEFLTYFQNEAQLDKSGLPSDRFFAERPEGSVSTLKIQRTQQEDSAVYLCASSRAGRGNGYTFGSGTRLTVV.

The J gene is TRBJ1-1, the V gene TRBV4-1, with 7 nucleotides matching TRBD1. V shed 0 bases and J 10 bases; nucleotides not matched to a gene: 11. The CDR3 is 15 amino acids. Germline V gives CDR1 MGHRA, CDR2 YSYEKL. The CDR3 nucleotides are TGCGCCAGCAGCCAAGATAGGTCAGGGGGATCGGGAGCTTTCTTT. The encoded protein is CASSQDRSGGSGAFF.

In its sample, this clone was seen a few times. This sequence joins TRBV5-1 and TRBJ1-1; D call uncertain. The V gene's germline CDR1 is SGHRS and CDR2 YFSETQ. Trimming cost V 0 bases and J 1 base, with 7 bases left between them. The CDR3 contains 14 residues. The CDR3 sequence is CASSLGVSNTEAFF. In DNA form, the CDR3 reads TGCGCCAGCAGCTTGGGGGTTTCGAACACTGAAGCTTTCTTT. Together with reference TRBV5-1 and TRBJ1-1, the CDR3 gives the full variable domain: KAGVTQTPRYLIKTRGQQVTLSCSPISGHRSVSWYQQTPGQGLQFLFEYFSETQRNKGNFPGRFSGRQFSNSRSEMNVSTLELGDSALYLCASSLGVSNTEAFFGQGTRLTVV.

This clone has only one observation. V and J are TRBV18 and TRBJ2-2; tentative D call: TRBD1 (5 bases). Trimming pared 1 base from V and 3 bases from J, leaving 9 bases between. CDR1 and CDR2 from the germline V gene are KGHSH and LQKENI. The CDR3 spans 15 residues. CDR3 region: CASSPQIGDTGELFF. CDR3 bases: TGTGCCAGCTCACCACAAATAGGGGACACCGGGGAGCTGTTTTTT.